The clone carrying this T cell receptor beta chain was observed a few times. This entry comes from a study of cytomegalovirus exposure and HLA in healthy donors. 60 Vbeta and 13 Jbeta primers were used in PCR. The protocol was immunoSEQ multiplex PCR, while the TCRdb copy is restricted to in-frame clones and leaves out a portion. The sample yields about 78,000 clones, roughly three quarters seen once. The CDR3 has 15 amino acids. The V end was cut by 4 bases, the J end by 2 bases, with 17 bases between. The V gene's germline CDR1 is SQVTM and CDR2 ANQGSEA. The sample was PBMCs. This receptor was taken from a woman aged 50 to 65 in good health and CMV-seropositive. The chain is built from TRBV29-1 and TRBJ1-2; tentative D call: TRBD1 (6 bases). CDR3 loop: CSVGGGDKRNYGYTF. CDR3 nucleotide sequence: TGCAGCGTTGGTGGTGGGGACAAGAGGAACTATGGCTACACCTTC. Variable domain in full (rest from reference TRBV29-1 and TRBJ1-2): SAVISQKPSRDICQRGTSLTIQCQVDSQVTMMFWYRQQPGQSLTLIATANQGSEATYESGFVIDKFPISRPNLTFSTLTVSNMSPEDSSIYLCSVGGGDKRNYGYTFGSGTRLTVV.